This T cell receptor beta chain was identified in a study of blood T cell repertoires in COVID-19. About the research overall: Samples came from the United States, Italy and Spain, spanning acute and convalescent COVID-19.

Clinical histories supplied by participants themselves formed the basis of cohort assignment. Original analysis: Reference gene primer amplification in the assay estimated nucleated cell counts. The assay was immunoSEQ multiplex PCR, and TCRdb's table has in-frame clones only and misses some. V, J and clone size were drawn from that table, and D and trimming were deduced from the DNA. Of about 220,000 clones in the sample, 88% are singletons; the top ten hold about 2.5%. The material sequenced was PBMCs or T cells enriched from blood (not recorded which). The receptor was derived from a woman aged 40-49 years with acute COVID-19.

The CDR3 bases are TGCGCCAGCAGCTTGGGCAGGGTCAATGAAAAACTGTTTTTT. Translation gives CASSLGRVNEKLFF. The chain links TRBV5-1 to TRBJ1-4, with D perhaps TRBD1 (5 bases). Germline V gene data show CDR1 as SGHRS and CDR2 as YFSETQ. The CDR3 loop spans 14 amino acids. Trimming took 0 bases from V and 5 from J, leaving 8 bases between them.